This T cell receptor beta chain was found in a study of blood T cell repertoires in COVID-19. This CDR3 contains 15 residues. V gave up 5 bases and J gave up 2 bases, with 15 bases separating them. The germline V gene has CDR1 LGHDT and CDR2 YNNKEL (reference sequence). Participants' reported clinical history set cohort assignment. Two negative PCRs, clearance, or symptom resolution had been documented for recovered Cohort 3 donors. Authors' processing steps: Cell counts per sample came from amplifying reference gene primers. Sequencing was performed with immunoSEQ multiplex PCR; in TCRdb, only in-frame clones are kept and a portion is missing. The V and J calls and clone size were taken over from that table, and D and trimming were inferred from the DNA. The sample holds just over 300,000 clones, 70% to 90% seen once.

The specimen sequenced was PBMCs or T cells enriched from blood (not recorded which). The TCR originated in a woman aged 40 to 50 who had recovered from COVID-19. The chain joins TRBV3-1 (or the pseudogene TRBV3-2) to TRBJ1-1, with D possibly TRBD1 on 5 matching bases. The CDR3, as DNA: TGTGCCAGCAGCGCCTACCAGGGTCCCAACACTGAAGCTTTCTTT. Translation gives CASSAYQGPNTEAFF.